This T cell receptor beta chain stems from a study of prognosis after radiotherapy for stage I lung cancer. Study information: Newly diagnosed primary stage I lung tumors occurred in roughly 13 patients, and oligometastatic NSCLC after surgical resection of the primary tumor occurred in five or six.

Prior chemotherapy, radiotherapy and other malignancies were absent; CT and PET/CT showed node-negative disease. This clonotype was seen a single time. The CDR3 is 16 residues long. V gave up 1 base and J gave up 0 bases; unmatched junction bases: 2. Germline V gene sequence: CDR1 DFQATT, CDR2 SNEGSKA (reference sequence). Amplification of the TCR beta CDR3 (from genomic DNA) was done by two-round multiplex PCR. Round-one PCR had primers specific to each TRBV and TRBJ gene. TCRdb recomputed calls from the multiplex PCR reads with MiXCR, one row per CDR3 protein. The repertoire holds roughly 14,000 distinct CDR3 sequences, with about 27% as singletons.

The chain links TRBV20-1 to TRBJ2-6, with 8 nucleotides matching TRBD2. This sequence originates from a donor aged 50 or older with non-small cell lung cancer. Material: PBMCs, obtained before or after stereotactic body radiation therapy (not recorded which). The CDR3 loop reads CSARVLAGSGANVLTF. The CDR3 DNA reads TGCAGTGCTAGAGTTCTAGCGGGCTCTGGGGCCAACGTCCTGACTTTC.